The clone carrying this TCR beta chain was detected ten times or more. The antigen is undetermined. This sample was taken from a study of T cell repertoires in cytomegalovirus infection. Study details: Based on public TCR beta signatures, there were indications of CMV infection and of a matching HLA type.

TCRdb fed the reads into MiXCR, producing one record per CDR3 protein. The sample has some 940,000 distinct CDR3 sequences, roughly 30% seen once. This CDR3 comprises 15 residues. Germline CDR1 reads SEHNR; CDR2 reads FQNEAQ (reference sequence). The V end was cut by 1 base, the J end by 4 bases, with 11 bases between. The J gene is TRBJ2-1, the V gene TRBV7-9; D may be TRBD2 (5 bases). Sequences were derived from cultured CD8+ T cells from PBMCs, sampled from culture after CMV antigen stimulation. The source of this sequence is a human donor in good health (CMV status not recorded). Some clones in this sample may be carry-over from other donors' samples. The chain's CDR3 is CASSLEYGVYNEQFF. The CDR3 coding sequence is TGTGCCAGCAGCTTAGAATACGGGGTTTACAATGAGCAGTTCTTC.